This T cell receptor (beta chain) was recorded in a study of brain T cells in children with intractable seizures. Whole-study findings and limits: Clones missing pre-surgery may reflect undersampling of that blood sample. HCMV serostatus was not known, and viral specificity came from CDR3 similarity only.

The method was immunoSEQ multiplex PCR; TCRdb's version includes in-frame clones alone and lacks a portion of them. The sample lists 110,000 or so clones, approximately 94% occurring once. The CDR3 is 15 amino acids. Germline CDR1 SGHAT, CDR2 FQNNGV. V lost 5 bases, J lost 2 bases, and 15 bases lay in between. In the case of this clone: Its antigen is still unknown.

Surgery cases with the highest brain T cell transcript signatures were chosen for sequencing. Patients received at least one anti-epileptic drug before surgery. This sequence was found in a boy in the first two years of life with hemimegalencephaly and intractable seizures. The material sequenced was peripheral blood, taken at surgery. This chain connects TRBV11-2 to TRBJ1-2, with a weak D call TRBD1 (6 bases). CDR3 sequence: CASSGWTAGNYGYTF. In DNA, the CDR3 is TGTGCCAGCAGCGGGTGGACAGCGGGAAACTATGGCTACACCTTC.